The clone carrying this T cell receptor (beta chain) was recorded a few times. Responder cells labeled with CFSE (around 200,000) were co-plated with irradiated stimulator cells labeled with violet dye (around 200,000). The data were taken from a study of graft-versus-host responses after intestinal transplantation. General study points: Early post-transplant declines in HvG were associated with peak levels of circulating GvH clones.

This CDR3 spans 13 amino acids. Germline V lookup: CDR1 MNHEY, CDR2 SVGAGI. V lost 6 bases and J lost 6, with 11 bases in between. Libraries were prepared by immunoSEQ multiplex PCR; TCRdb keeps only in-frame clonotypes and omits some of them. Among roughly 20,000 clones listed, about two fifths were seen once. This TCR was recovered from a human patient who received an intestinal transplant. V is TRBV6-5 and J is TRBJ2-2, with a tentative D call TRBD1 (6 bases). Here the sequenced sample was alloreactive CD4+ T cells from a mixed lymphocyte reaction culture, taken before intestinal transplant. The subset was: CFSE-low proliferating T cells sorted from roughly 6-day pre-transplant mixed lymphocyte reaction (GvH or HvG direction). The CDR3 region is CASRGTGSGELFF. The CDR3 region has the DNA TGTGCCAGCAGGGGAACAGGGTCCGGGGAGCTGTTTTTT.